The subject of this entry is one T cell receptor beta chain. Antigen: not known. The sample comes from a study of cytomegalovirus exposure and HLA in healthy donors. Study findings and constraints: As was reported, the classifier diagnosed cytomegalovirus status with high specificity and sensitivity. CMV antigen specificity was confirmed in vitro for a few CMV-associated chains. Some TCR beta chains (about 180 of them) were listed as cytomegalovirus-associated.

Amplification used 60 Vbeta primers and 13 Jbeta primers. Method: immunoSEQ multiplex PCR; TCRdb's copy keeps in-frame clones and lacks some. The sample yields some 78,000 clones, around 70% seen once. Likely unrecorded immune exposures existed in these nominally healthy donors. V shed 0 bases and J 0 bases; nucleotides not matched to a gene: 7. CDR3 length: 17 amino acids. CDR1 is SQVTM and CDR2 is ANQGSEA in the germline V gene. Sequencing used PBMCs. The gene calls are TRBV29-1 and TRBJ1-2; TRBD1 matches 10 bases. This sequence originates from a woman aged 40 to 50 in good health and CMV-seropositive. The CDR3 protein is CSVEDRDRGRTNYGYTF. CDR3 DNA: TGCAGCGTTGAAGATCGGGACAGGGGACGGACTAACTATGGCTACACCTTC.